These 3 T cell receptor beta chains were sequenced from one sample in a study of blood T cell repertoires in COVID-19 (dated by TCRdb to 2019 to 2021). Library method: the immunoSEQ multiplex PCR assay. What TCRdb holds here is the immuneACCESS table cut down to in-frame rearrangements. Part of the clones is not present; checked against another copy, under half of the missing clones reflect an unresolved V gene, and the others are unexplained. The sample profile shows 490,000 or so clones; 75% to 90% of them were found once. Of the sample, 6.5% to 9.5% falls within the top ten clones. The sample consisted of PBMCs or T cells enriched from blood (not recorded which). Every receptor here comes from an older woman who had recovered from COVID-19.

The rearrangement joins TRBV6-5 to TRBJ1-1, with D possibly TRBD1 on 5 matching bases. The CDR3 sequence is 15 residues long. V lost 0 bases to trimming and J lost 1 base, with 9 bases between them. Germline CDR1 and CDR2: MNHEY and SVGAGI. DNA for the CDR3: TGTGCCAGCAGTTACTCGATCGGGGGGAACACTGAAGCTTTCTTT. Amino acids: CASSYSIGGNTEAFF.

The chain uses TRBV5-6 and TRBJ1-6; 10 bases fit TRBD1. CDR3 length: 18 residues. The germline V gene encodes CDR1 SGHDT and CDR2 YYEEEE. V shed 1 base, J shed 13 bases, and the junction held 17 bases outside the gene matches. The CDR3 reads CASSLRVTGGAGLHPLHF. The CDR3 DNA reads TGTGCCAGCAGCTTGCGGGTGACAGGGGGCGCGGGTTTACATCCCCTCCACTTT.

The chain carries TRBV11-2 and TRBJ2-3; 7 positions match TRBD2. The germline gives CDR1 SGHAT, CDR2 FQNNGV. Unmatched junction bases numbered 5, after V lost 5 bases and J lost 0 bases. The length of the CDR3 is 15 residues. The CDR3 loop reads CASSPSGVSTDTQYF. CDR3 nucleotide sequence: TGTGCCAGCAGCCCCAGCGGGGTGAGCACAGATACGCAGTATTTT. The full variable domain, completed using reference TRBV11-2 and TRBJ2-3, is EAGVAQSPRYKIIEKRQSVAFWCNPISGHATLYWYQQILGQGPKLLIQFQNNGVVDDSQLPKDRFSAERLKGVDSTLKIQPAKLEDSAVYLCASSPSGVSTDTQYFGPGTRLTVL.